This T cell receptor beta chain appears in the sequencing data of a study of blood T cell repertoires in COVID-19. As for the study in general: The samples span acute and convalescent COVID-19 from the United States, Italy and Spain. The cDNA or gDNA used as material had been derived from T cells, B-cell-depleted T cells, or PBMCs.

How the authors handled the data: Counts of nucleated cells, estimated from reference gene primer amplification, were obtained. Sequenced by immunoSEQ multiplex PCR; TCRdb stores in-frame clones only, minus some. D and trimming come from the DNA, and the V and J calls and clone size come from that table. The table includes under 250,000 clones, roughly four fifths detected once. The CDR3 is 18 amino acids. Trimming cost V 7 bases and J 5 bases; bases outside gene matches: 18. Germline V gives CDR1 MGHRA, CDR2 YSYEKL. The clonotype was recovered from a woman in her 70s with acute or convalescent COVID-19. This sequence joins TRBV4-1 and TRBJ2-1; 9 bases fit TRBD2. Sequenced input: peripheral blood. CDR3 in amino acids: CASTDQPGRGGRHNEQFF. CDR3 in DNA: TGCGCCAGCACCGACCAGCCCGGGCGGGGGGGACGCCACAATGAGCAGTTCTTC.